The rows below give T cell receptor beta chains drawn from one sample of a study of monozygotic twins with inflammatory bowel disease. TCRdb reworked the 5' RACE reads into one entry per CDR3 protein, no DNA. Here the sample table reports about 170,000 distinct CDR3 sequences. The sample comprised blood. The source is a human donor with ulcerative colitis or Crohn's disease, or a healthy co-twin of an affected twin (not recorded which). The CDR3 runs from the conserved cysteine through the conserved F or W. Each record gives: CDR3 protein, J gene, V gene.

CDR3: CASSQAGGLAEFF; J: TRBJ2-1; V: TRBV3-1
CDR3: CASSLGRAGANVLTF; J: TRBJ2-6; V: TRBV5-1
CDR3: CAADAGEGLLKSYEQYF; J: TRBJ2-7; V: TRBV10-3
CDR3: CASSHDGSEIYNEQFF; J: TRBJ2-1; V: TRBV14
CDR3: CATSEQGGSSYNEQFF; J: TRBJ2-1; V: TRBV24-1
CDR3: CASSVGGGDQPQHF; J: TRBJ1-5; V: TRBV10-2
CDR3: CSATTPSGKNTEAFF; J: TRBJ1-1; V: TRBV20-1
CDR3: CASSDPGHITEWEQYF; J: TRBJ2-7; V: TRBV18
CDR3: CASSLSELPPYNEQFF; J: TRBJ2-1; V: TRBV7-3
CDR3: CASSFLNDQQYF; J: TRBJ2-7; V: TRBV7-3
CDR3: CASSFRGTNTGELFF; J: TRBJ2-2; V: TRBV28
CDR3: CASSKEGRSGETQYF; J: TRBJ2-5; V: TRBV5-1
CDR3: CASSLPLGEQYF; J: TRBJ2-7; V: TRBV12-3/TRBV12-4
CDR3: CASSGQRNTGELFF; J: TRBJ2-2; V: TRBV18
CDR3: CASSQARTSGTHEQYF; J: TRBJ2-7; V: TRBV4-2
CDR3: CATSDQRPRGWGKVYEQFF; J: TRBJ2-1; V: TRBV24-1
CDR3: CASSWGLAGDNEQFF; J: TRBJ2-1; V: TRBV5-1
CDR3: CASSILAGVDNEQFF; J: TRBJ2-1; V: TRBV6-2/TRBV6-3
CDR3: CASSQSGNVEQFF; J: TRBJ2-1; V: TRBV5-4
CDR3: CASSRRGGLDNSPLHF; J: TRBJ1-6; V: TRBV7-8
CDR3: CSVELQGTDTQYF; J: TRBJ2-3; V: TRBV29-1
CDR3: CAISRGIEAFF; J: TRBJ1-1; V: TRBV10-3
CDR3: CATSEGYGTNEKLFF; J: TRBJ1-4; V: TRBV24-1
CDR3: CASSQEGGDEQFF; J: TRBJ2-1; V: TRBV4-3
CDR3: CASSVMGQLSNQPQHF; J: TRBJ1-5; V: TRBV19
CDR3: CASTQLAGPSTDTQYF; J: TRBJ2-3; V: TRBV6-1
CDR3: CASSPHRVGNYEQYF; J: TRBJ2-7; V: TRBV7-2
CDR3: CASTQGTGNNSPLHF; J: TRBJ1-6; V: TRBV27
CDR3: CSARDPAGGEQYF; J: TRBJ2-7; V: TRBV20-1
CDR3: CSVGGRTGEAGNTIYF; J: TRBJ1-3; V: TRBV29-1
CDR3: CASSFDRFITDTQYF; J: TRBJ2-3; V: TRBV7-2
CDR3: CASSYRGLMLGGELFF; J: TRBJ2-2; V: TRBV6-5
CDR3: CASSYSAPVEGGYEQYF; J: TRBJ2-7; V: TRBV6-5
CDR3: CASSPTGSGEKLFF; J: TRBJ1-4; V: TRBV7-2
CDR3: CASGLVGGPLRNTEAFF; J: TRBJ1-1; V: TRBV12-5
CDR3: CASSQRGPPGVYEQYF; J: TRBJ2-7; V: TRBV4-2
CDR3: CAISELDSPEQYF; J: TRBJ2-7; V: TRBV10-3